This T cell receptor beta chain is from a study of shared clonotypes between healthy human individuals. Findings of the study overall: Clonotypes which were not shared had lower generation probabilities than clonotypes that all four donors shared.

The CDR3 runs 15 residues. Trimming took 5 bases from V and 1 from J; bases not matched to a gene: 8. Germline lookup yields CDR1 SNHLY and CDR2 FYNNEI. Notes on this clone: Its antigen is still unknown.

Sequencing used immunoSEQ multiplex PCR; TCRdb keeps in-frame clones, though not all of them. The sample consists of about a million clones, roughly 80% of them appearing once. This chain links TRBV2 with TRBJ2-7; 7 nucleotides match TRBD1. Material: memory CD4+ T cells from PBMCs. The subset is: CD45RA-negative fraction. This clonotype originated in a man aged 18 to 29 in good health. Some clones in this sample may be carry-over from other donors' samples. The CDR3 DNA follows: TGTGCCAGCAGTATCACAGGGGCGCTATCCTACGAGCAGTACTTC. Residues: CASSITGALSYEQYF.